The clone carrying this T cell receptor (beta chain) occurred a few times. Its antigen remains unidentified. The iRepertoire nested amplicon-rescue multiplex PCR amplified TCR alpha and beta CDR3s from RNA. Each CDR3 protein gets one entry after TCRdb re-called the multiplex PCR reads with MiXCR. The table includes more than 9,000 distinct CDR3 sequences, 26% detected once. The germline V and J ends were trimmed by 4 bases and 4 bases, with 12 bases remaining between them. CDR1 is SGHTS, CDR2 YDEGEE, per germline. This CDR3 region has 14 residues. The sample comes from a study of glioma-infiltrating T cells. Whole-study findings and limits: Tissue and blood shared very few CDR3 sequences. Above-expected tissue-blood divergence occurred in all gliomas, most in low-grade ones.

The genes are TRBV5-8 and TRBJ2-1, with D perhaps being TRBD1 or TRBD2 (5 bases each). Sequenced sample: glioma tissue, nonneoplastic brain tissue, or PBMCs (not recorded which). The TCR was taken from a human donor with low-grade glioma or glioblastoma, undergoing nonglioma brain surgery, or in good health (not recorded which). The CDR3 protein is CASSPGTTYNEQFF. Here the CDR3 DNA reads TGTGCCAGCAGCCCGGGGACGACTTACAATGAGCAGTTCTTC.